The next 9 T cell receptor beta chains were all read from a single sample in a study of shared T cell receptors in the human thymus (dated by TCRdb to the early 2020s). The library was obtained by the immunoSEQ multiplex PCR assay. TCRdb holds this immuneACCESS table with in-frame rearrangements only. Some clones are missing; in checked studies, unresolved V genes explain under half, and the rest has no known cause. The sample has about 660,000 clones on record, around nine tenths of them singletons. Of the sample, around 0.0099% is held by the ten largest clones. This sample also appeared in a second study, on human thymus T cells.

The source material was thymocytes. All receptors come from a boy in the first two years of life with a congenital heart defect. Donor details come from another sample of the same person, matched by shared clones.

CDR3 bases: TGTGCCAGCAGTTTAGGGGTAAGGACTAGCGGGAGGGCCGGGAAAGAGACCCAGTACTTC. It translates to CASSLGVRTSGRAGKETQYF. The V gene is TRBV27, the J gene TRBJ2-5, with 15 bases lining up with TRBD2. Germline CDR1 reads MNHEY; CDR2 reads SMNVEV (reference sequence). There are 20 residues in the CDR3. The J segment lost 3 bases and the V segment lost 2 bases, leaving 13 bases of the junction unmatched.

The chain has TRBV7-9 and TRBJ2-2; 8 positions agree with TRBD1. The CDR3 loop spans 16 amino acids. The germline V gene encodes CDR1 SEHNR and CDR2 FQNEAQ (reference sequence). Germline trimming cut 5 bases from V and 4 bases from J; bases unmatched to any gene: 9. The chain's CDR3 is CASSTDRAPGTGELFF. DNA of the CDR3: TGTGCCAGCAGCACGGACAGGGCGCCGGGCACCGGGGAGCTGTTTTTT.

The V gene is TRBV6-5, the J gene TRBJ1-5; 7 nucleotides match TRBD1. V shed 6 bases and J 6 bases; nucleotides not matched to a gene: 11. Germline assignment: CDR1 MNHEY and CDR2 SVGAGI. The CDR3 consists of 15 residues. DNA of the CDR3: TGTGCCAGCAGCCCCTCTCAGGGGGAGGTTCAGCCCCAGCATTTT. This encodes CASSPSQGEVQPQHF.

This chain connects TRBV18 to TRBJ2-1, with 9 bases matching TRBD2. This CDR3 has 16 amino acids. Trimming took 2 bases from V and 9 from J; bases not matched to a gene: 11. The germline gives CDR1 KGHSH, CDR2 LQKENI. As DNA, the CDR3 is TGTGCCAGCTCACCATCTCGACTAGCGGTCTTGGTTGAGCAGTTCTTC. Residues: CASSPSRLAVLVEQFF.

This chain joins TRBV4-3 and TRBJ2-3; no firm D call. Germline values: CDR1 LGHNA, CDR2 YSLEER. CDR3 size: 15 residues. V was pared by 0 bases and J by 6 bases, with 13 bases between. The CDR3 coding sequence is TGCGCCAGCAGCCAAGAGGGCTGGGCCATGGATACGCAGTATTTT. The encoded protein is CASSQEGWAMDTQYF.

CDR3 DNA: TGTGCCAGCAGTTTAGGCGCAGGGTGTTTTGGCAATCAGCCCCAGCATTTT. This translates into CASSLGAGCFGNQPQHF. The chain has TRBV28 and TRBJ1-5, with a possible D match to TRBD1 (5 bases). The germline V and J ends were trimmed by 2 bases and 2 bases, with 16 bases remaining between them. This CDR3 is 17 amino acids long. Germline V CDR1 and CDR2: MDHEN, SYDVKM.

Only one count was recorded for this clone. This rearrangement joins TRBV4-3 to TRBJ2-1, with a weak D call TRBD2 (6 bases). Between the trimmed V and J ends, which lost 4 bases and 5 bases, there was a span of 15 bases. CDR3 length: 15 amino acids. Germline V gene lookup returns CDR1 LGHNA and CDR2 YSLEER. As DNA, the CDR3 is TGCGCCAGCAGCCCCAGAGGAGGGCAGGACAATGAGCAGTTCTTC. Translated, it gives CASSPRGGQDNEQFF.

This chain links TRBV9 with TRBJ2-1; D gene ambiguous. This CDR3 has 16 residues. Per germline, CDR1 SGDLS and CDR2 YYNGEE. Trimming shortened V by 3 bases and J by 6 bases, and 19 bases separated the two germline ends. CDR3 sequence reads: CASSAGRSSNPNEQFF. Written as DNA, the CDR3 is TGTGCCAGCAGCGCAGGAAGGTCCTCGAACCCCAATGAGCAGTTCTTC.

This clone was counted a single time. This chain uses TRBV11-2 with TRBJ2-7; the D gene is possibly TRBD1 (7 bases). V lost 4 bases, J lost 4 bases, and 14 bases lay in between. This CDR3 has 14 amino acids. Germline V gives CDR1 SGHAT, CDR2 FQNNGV. The CDR3 DNA is TGTGCCAGCAGCTCGCAGGGGGGTGGTTACGAGCAGTACTTC. Amino acids: CASSSQGGGYEQYF.